A selection of T cell receptor beta chains follows, all from one sample in a study of vaccination effects on CD4 cells after COVID-19. Here immunoSEQ multiplex PCR was the method, and the copy in TCRdb shows in-frame clones only, minus some. The top ten hold roughly 25% of the sample, which has around 15,000 clones, about 75% seen once. Their antigens are not known. The source material was CD4+ T cells from PBMCs cultured with HCoV-NL63 spike peptides, sampled after COVID-19 vaccination. The receptor source for this set is a human donor who received a COVID-19 vaccine. Each CDR3 is given with its conserved first and last residue. D genes are given only for firm matches. The size of a clone is reported for some rows only, either as once, few or many, or as a class for expanded clones.

>.|TRBV30|TRBJ2-4|.
CAWSGFGGLAKNIQYF
TGTGCCTGGAGTGGGTTCGGGGGACTAGCCAAAAACATTCAGTACTTC
>medium-sized|TRBV19|TRBJ2-5|TRBD1
CASSEGRGQETQYF
TGTGCCAGTAGTGAGGGCAGGGGGCAAGAGACCCAGTACTTC
>.|TRBV10-3|TRBJ1-1|TRBD1
CASKGTGGFTNTEAFF
TGTGCCAGCAAGGGTACAGGGGGGTTTACGAACACTGAAGCTTTCTTT
>once|TRBV6-5|TRBJ2-5|.
CASSRQYQETQYF
TGTGCCAGCTCGAGACAGTACCAAGAGACCCAGTACTTC
>.|TRBV5-1|TRBJ1-1|.
CASSSSRAMNTEAFF
TGCGCCAGCAGCTCAAGCAGGGCTATGAACACTGAAGCTTTCTTT
>.|TRBV5-1|TRBJ1-2|.
CASSHLVRGGEDYGYTF
TGCGCCAGCAGCCATTTGGTACGGGGAGGGGAGGACTATGGCTACACCTTC
>.|TRBV6-5|TRBJ1-4|TRBD1
CASTRGQGNEKLFF
TGTGCCAGCACGAGGGGACAGGGGAATGAAAAACTGTTTTTT
>.|TRBV5-5|TRBJ1-2|.
CASSLSGHYGYTF
TGTGCCAGCAGCTTGTCAGGCCACTATGGCTACACCTTC
>.|TRBV7-9|TRBJ2-6|.
CASSLASQSGANVLTF
TGTGCCAGCAGCTTAGCGAGCCAGTCTGGGGCCAACGTCCTGACTTTC
>few|TRBV7-2|TRBJ1-2|.
CASSLFGANYGYTF
TGTGCCAGCAGCTTGTTCGGAGCTAACTATGGCTACACCTTC
>.|TRBV5-1|TRBJ2-7|TRBD1
CASSLGQGGEQYF
TGCGCCAGCAGCTTGGGACAGGGTGGCGAGCAGTACTTC
>.|TRBV6-1|TRBJ1-3|.
CASSETAGVNTIYF
TGTGCCAGCAGTGAAACGGCAGGGGTAAACACCATATATTTT
>.|TRBV5-1|TRBJ2-1|.
CASSLERVSYNEQFF
TGCGCCAGCAGCTTGGAGCGGGTCTCCTACAATGAGCAGTTCTTC
>few|TRBV19|TRBJ1-1|.
CASLPATGRITEAFF
TGTGCCAGTCTCCCCGCGACAGGAAGGATTACTGAAGCTTTCTTT
>.|TRBV5-1|TRBJ2-5|TRBD2
CASSLGTSGQETQYF
TGCGCCAGCAGCTTGGGGACTAGCGGCCAAGAGACCCAGTACTTC
>once|TRBV15|TRBJ1-5|TRBD1
CATSSRPGQRFNQPQHF
TGTGCCACCAGCAGCCGACCGGGACAGAGATTCAATCAGCCCCAGCATTTT
>few|TRBV11-3|TRBJ2-7|.
CASSLERGGGSYEQYF
TGTGCCAGCAGCTTAGAGCGGGGTGGGGGCTCCTACGAGCAGTACTTC
>.|TRBV5-6|TRBJ2-2|.
CASSFGGTNTGELFF
TGTGCCAGCAGCTTTGGGGGAACTAACACCGGGGAGCTGTTTTTT
>once|TRBV6-2/TRBV6-3|TRBJ1-5|.
CASSSPTTGYYQPQHF
TGTGCCAGCAGTTCCCCTACGACAGGATATTATCAGCCCCAGCATTTT
>.|TRBV2|TRBJ1-4|.
CASSSGQLFF
TGTGCCAGCAGTTCGGGACAACTGTTTTTT
>.|TRBV28|TRBJ1-2|TRBD1
CASRGGQGNGYTF
TGTGCCAGCAGGGGGGGACAGGGAAATGGCTACACCTTC
>few|TRBV9|TRBJ1-2|.
CASSVSSNAHYGYTF
TGTGCCAGCAGCGTGTCCAGCAACGCTCACTATGGCTACACCTTC
>.|TRBV5-5|TRBJ1-4|.
CASSYWPTNEKLFF
TGTGCCAGCAGCTATTGGCCCACTAATGAAAAACTGTTTTTT
>few|TRBV5-1|TRBJ1-2|.
CASSEAQISSANYGYTF
TGCGCCAGTAGCGAGGCCCAGATCTCCTCCGCTAACTATGGCTACACCTTC
>.|TRBV6-6|TRBJ2-7|TRBD1
CASRPGTGGNEQYF
TGTGCCAGCAGGCCCGGGACAGGGGGCAACGAGCAGTACTTC
>.|TRBV15|TRBJ1-6|.
CATRDTAGVSPLHF
TGTGCCACCAGGGATACAGCAGGGGTCTCACCCCTCCACTTT
>.|TRBV27|TRBJ2-7|.
CASSPAAGSSYEQYF
TGTGCCAGCAGCCCCGCGGCAGGGTCTTCCTACGAGCAGTACTTC
>few|TRBV28|TRBJ1-1|.
CASSFQGVDMNTEAFF
TGTGCCAGCAGTTTCCAAGGGGTAGACATGAACACTGAAGCTTTCTTT
>.|TRBV19|TRBJ2-1|.
CASSGRGYNEQFF
TGTGCCAGTAGCGGGAGAGGGTACAATGAGCAGTTCTTC
>.|TRBV6-5|TRBJ2-7|.
CASRLDQSSYEQYF
TGTGCCAGCAGATTGGATCAAAGCTCCTACGAGCAGTACTTC
>.|TRBV2|TRBJ2-1|.
CAEGTNRHNEQFF
TGTGCCGAGGGGACCAATAGACACAATGAGCAGTTCTTC
>.|TRBV2|TRBJ2-5|.
CASSELQARRETQYF
TGTGCCAGCAGTGAACTACAGGCCCGGAGGGAGACCCAGTACTTC
>.|TRBV3-1/TRBV3-2|TRBJ1-4|TRBD1
CASSRWGQGDLGEKLFF
TGTGCCAGCAGCCGATGGGGACAGGGGGATCTCGGGGAAAAACTGTTTTTT
>.|TRBV9|TRBJ2-7|TRBD2
CASSVAGTSGAYEQYF
TGTGCCAGCAGCGTAGCGGGGACTAGCGGTGCCTACGAGCAGTACTTC
>.|TRBV7-9|TRBJ1-2|.
CASSLRRAGARTMGGYTF
TGTGCCAGCAGCTTAAGACGGGCAGGGGCCCGGACCATGGGTGGCTACACCTTC
>.|TRBV19|TRBJ1-6|TRBD1
CASSWDSRNYNSPLHF
TGTGCCAGTAGTTGGGACAGTCGAAACTATAATTCACCCCTCCACTTT
>.|TRBV6-2/TRBV6-3|TRBJ2-1|TRBD2
CASSYSPPEGLYNEQFF
TGTGCCAGCAGTTACTCGCCGCCAGAGGGACTATACAATGAGCAGTTCTTC
>.|TRBV27|TRBJ2-5|.
CASSPRFQGEAETQYF
TGTGCCAGCAGTCCGCGATTCCAGGGGGAGGCGGAGACCCAGTACTTC
>.|TRBV6-5|TRBJ2-6|.
CASRPDNSGANVLTF
TGTGCCAGCAGACCAGACAACTCTGGGGCCAACGTCCTGACTTTC
>.|TRBV10-3|TRBJ1-1|TRBD1
CAIRVTGGDTEAFF
TGTGCCATCAGGGTCACAGGGGGGGACACTGAAGCTTTCTTT
>.|TRBV5-1|TRBJ2-2|.
CASSWTPSRDTGELFF
TGCGCCAGCAGCTGGACCCCCTCCCGAGACACCGGGGAGCTGTTTTTT
>.|TRBV18|TRBJ1-3|.
CASSPPSGTNTIYF
TGTGCCAGCTCACCACCGTCAGGGACCAACACCATATATTTT
>.|TRBV9|TRBJ2-1|.
CASSVGPVDYNEQFF
TGTGCCAGCAGCGTAGGACCTGTAGACTACAATGAGCAGTTCTTC